The 32 T cell receptor beta chains listed next were all sequenced from one sample in a study of radiotherapy plus CTLA-4 blockade in lung cancer. The assay was immunoSEQ multiplex PCR, and TCRdb's table has in-frame clones only and misses some. Of about 100,000 clones in the sample, 83% were seen once. Here the sequenced sample was peripheral blood, taken from a patient treated with radiotherapy plus ipilimumab. These receptors all stem from a human donor with non-small cell lung cancer who had stable disease on radiotherapy plus ipilimumab.

The rearrangement uses TRBV27 and TRBJ2-3, with TRBD2 matching over 10 bases. The V gene's germline CDR1 is MNHEY and CDR2 SMNVEV (reference sequence). With V trimmed by 7 bases and J by 3 bases, 10 bases remained unmatched. This CDR3 comprises 16 residues. The CDR3: CASNSPGAGGTDTQYF. The CDR3 DNA reads TGTGCCAGCAACTCGCCAGGAGCGGGGGGGACAGATACGCAGTATTTT.

The rearrangement uses TRBV5-1 and TRBJ2-1; TRBD2 matches at 9 bases. The CDR3 extends over 15 amino acids. Per germline, CDR1 SGHRS and CDR2 YFSETQ. V gave up 4 bases and J gave up 3 bases; unmatched junction bases: 5. CDR3 sequence: CASSVQRGDYNEQFF. In DNA, the CDR3 is TGCGCCAGCAGCGTCCAGCGGGGGGACTACAATGAGCAGTTCTTC.

In this sample, this clone turned up once. The chain uses TRBV7-3 and TRBJ2-6, with 9 nucleotides matching TRBD1. J was trimmed by 3 bases and V by 4 bases; bases with no gene match: 7. CDR3 size: 17 residues. In germline, CDR1 is SGHTA, CDR2 FQGTGA. The CDR3 is CASSSPRTGVGANVLTF. CDR3 nucleotides: TGTGCCAGCAGCTCGCCAAGGACAGGGGTTGGGGCCAACGTCCTGACTTTC.

The chain carries TRBV5-1 and TRBJ2-3, with D possibly being TRBD1 (6 bases). Trimming took 4 bases from V and 2 from J, leaving 14 bases between them. CDR1 is SGHRS and CDR2 is YFSETQ in the germline V gene. This CDR3 contains 15 residues. The chain's CDR3 is CASSPGQLFTDTQYF. CDR3 nucleotides: TGCGCCAGCAGCCCTGGACAGTTATTCACAGATACGCAGTATTTT.

V usage is TRBV2 and J usage is TRBJ1-6; 8 bases agree with TRBD1. V lost 3 bases and J lost 4; bases outside the gene matches: 8. Germline CDR1 reads SNHLY; CDR2 reads FYNNEI. CDR3 length: 17 amino acids. The CDR3 sequence: CASSDRTGFGYNSPLHF. The CDR3 DNA sequence: TGTGCCAGCAGTGATAGGACAGGGTTTGGGTATAATTCACCCCTCCACTTT.

The chain links TRBV9 to TRBJ2-1; 16 nucleotides agree with TRBD2. CDR1 is SGDLS, CDR2 YYNGEE, per germline. J was trimmed by 12 bases and V by 0 bases; bases with no gene match: 6. The CDR3 runs to 16 residues. Here the CDR3 DNA reads TGTGCCAGCAGCGTAGTTGCCGGGACTAGCGGGGGGGTGCAGTTCTTC. This gives the protein CASSVVAGTSGGVQFF. The variable domain in full, completed from reference TRBV9 and TRBJ2-1, reads DSGVTQTPKHLITATGQRVTLRCSPRSGDLSVYWYQQSLDQGLQFLIQYYNGEERAKGNILERFSAQQFPDLHSELNLSSLELGDSALYFCASSVVAGTSGGVQFFGPGTRLTVL.

V gene TRBV6-6 combines with J gene TRBJ1-5; 8 bases match TRBD1. CDR1 is MNHNY and CDR2 is SVGAGI in the germline V gene (reference sequence). J was trimmed by 2 bases and V by 11 bases; bases with no gene match: 14. The CDR3 has 16 residues. CDR3: CASDRGNWAGNQPQHF. The CDR3 DNA reads as TGTGCCTCCGACAGGGGAAATTGGGCAGGCAATCAGCCCCAGCATTTT.

This chain connects TRBV30 to TRBJ1-6, with D possibly being TRBD1 (6 bases). CDR3 length equals 15 residues. Germline-derived CDR1 and CDR2 are GTSNPN and SVGIG (reference sequence). V lost 3 bases and J lost 7, with 16 bases in between. The CDR3 sequence is CAWRRLQGDNSPLHF. CDR3 sequence (DNA): TGTGCCTGGAGGAGACTACAGGGTGACAATTCACCCCTCCACTTT. Variable domain in full (rest from reference TRBV30 and TRBJ1-6): SQTIHQWPATLVQPVGSPLSLECTVEGTSNPNLYWYRQAAGRGLQLLFYSVGIGQISSEVPQNLSASRPQDRQFILSSKKLLLSDSGFYLCAWRRLQGDNSPLHFGNGTRLTVT.

The rearrangement uses TRBV28 and TRBJ2-6; TRBD1 is a possible D gene (6 bases). Germline V gene lookup returns CDR1 MDHEN and CDR2 SYDVKM. CDR3 size: 16 residues. Trimming took off 5 bases at V and 0 bases at J, with 11 bases between the two ends. The CDR3 reads CASSIGQFSGANVLTF. The CDR3 region has the DNA TGTGCCAGCAGTATAGGACAGTTCTCTGGGGCCAACGTCCTGACTTTC.

The J gene is TRBJ2-1, the V gene TRBV5-1; D is possibly TRBD1 (6 bases). V lost 2 bases and J 8 bases, leaving 14 bases between the germline ends. Germline V CDR1 and CDR2: SGHRS, YFSETQ. The length of the CDR3 is 14 residues. The CDR3 protein is CASSLGQGMDEQFF. The CDR3 coding sequence is TGCGCCAGCAGCTTAGGGCAGGGGATGGATGAGCAGTTCTTC.

CDR3 in DNA: TGCGCCAGCAGCTTCGGACGGGGACAGGGGGGAAAACTGTTTTTT. This encodes CASSFGRGQGGKLFF. The chain has TRBV5-1 and TRBJ1-4; 11 bases align to TRBD1. Trimming cost V 2 bases and J 10 bases; bases outside gene matches: 7. CDR1 is SGHRS and CDR2 is YFSETQ in the germline V gene. The CDR3 totals 15 residues.

V gene TRBV15 combines with J gene TRBJ1-4, with no clear D. CDR1 is LNHNV, CDR2 YYDKDF, per germline (reference sequence). The CDR3 covers 12 residues. Trimming removed 0 bases from V and 10 bases from J, with 6 bases in between. The CDR3 nucleotides read TGTGCCACCAGCAGAGACGTGGCAAAACTGTTTTTT. Amino acids: CATSRDVAKLFF.

The chain recombines TRBV18 with TRBJ1-1; D unclear. V was trimmed by 4 bases and J by 2 bases, leaving 11 bases between them. The CDR3 is 14 residues long. Germline V lookup: CDR1 KGHSH, CDR2 LQKENI. In DNA, the CDR3 is TGTGCCAGCTCACGCAGAGATCTCAACACTGAAGCTTTCTTT. This translates into CASSRRDLNTEAFF.

The V call is TRBV5-1, the J call TRBJ1-1; a possible D gene is TRBD1 (5 bases). The V end was cut by 0 bases, the J end by 4 bases, with 7 bases between. This CDR3 contains 13 residues. Germline values: CDR1 SGHRS, CDR2 YFSETQ. The CDR3 here is CASSLGGATEAFF. The CDR3 DNA follows: TGCGCCAGCAGCTTGGGAGGGGCCACTGAAGCTTTCTTT. Drawing the rest from reference TRBV5-1 and TRBJ1-1, the complete variable domain is KAGVTQTPRYLIKTRGQQVTLSCSPISGHRSVSWYQQTPGQGLQFLFEYFSETQRNKGNFPGRFSGRQFSNSRSEMNVSTLELGDSALYLCASSLGGATEAFFGQGTRLTVV.

The chain joins TRBV30 to TRBJ2-4; D remains ambiguous. The CDR3 contains 11 residues. Trimming shortened V by 2 bases and J by 9 bases, and 8 bases separated the two germline ends. Germline V gives CDR1 GTSNPN, CDR2 SVGIG (reference sequence). The CDR3 loop is CAWSSLFIQYF. The CDR3 bases are TGTGCCTGGAGTTCCTTATTCATTCAGTACTTC.

The V call is TRBV15, the J call TRBJ2-7; D is ambiguous. V was trimmed by 4 bases and J by 0 bases, leaving 7 bases between them. This CDR3 region has 13 residues. The germline V gene has CDR1 LNHNV and CDR2 YYDKDF (reference sequence). The chain's CDR3 is CATSIPPSYEQYF. Written as DNA, the CDR3 is TGTGCCACCAGCATTCCACCCTCCTACGAGCAGTACTTC.

This clone was observed a handful of times. V is TRBV5-1 and J is TRBJ2-7; D tentatively reads TRBD1 or TRBD2 (5 bases each). Germline V lookup: CDR1 SGHRS, CDR2 YFSETQ. This CDR3 region has 14 residues. Trimming took off 5 bases at V and 0 bases at J, with 12 bases between the two ends. In nucleotides, the CDR3 is TGCGCCAGCAGGCCTGCAGGGAGCTCCTACGAGCAGTACTTC. Amino acids: CASRPAGSSYEQYF.

The CDR3 loop reads CSVEREETQYF. The CDR3 bases are TGCAGCGTTGAGAGGGAAGAGACCCAGTACTTC. The rearrangement uses TRBV29-1 and TRBJ2-5; D may be TRBD2 (5 bases). With 3 bases removed from V and 3 bases from J, the gap between germline ends came to 5 bases. There are 11 residues in the CDR3. Germline lookup yields CDR1 SQVTM and CDR2 ANQGSEA. Full variable domain (remainder filled in from reference TRBV29-1 and TRBJ2-5): SAVISQKPSRDICQRGTSLTIQCQVDSQVTMMFWYRQQPGQSLTLIATANQGSEATYESGFVIDKFPISRPNLTFSTLTVSNMSPEDSSIYLCSVEREETQYFGPGTRLLVL.

This rearrangement joins TRBV7-2 to TRBJ1-5; D gene unclear. Germline assignment: CDR1 SGHTA and CDR2 FQGNSA. The germline V and J ends were trimmed by 5 bases and 10 bases, with 12 bases remaining between them. The CDR3 runs 12 residues. The CDR3 loop is CASSPTGLPQHF. The CDR3 DNA reads TGTGCCAGCAGCCCGACCGGTTTACCCCAGCATTTT.

The chain has TRBV5-1 and TRBJ1-6, with D possibly matching TRBD1 (6 bases). Trimming pared 6 bases from V and 0 bases from J, leaving 10 bases between. This CDR3 is 15 amino acids long. In germline, CDR1 is SGHRS, CDR2 YFSETQ. CDR3 region: CASNPGDSYNSPLHF. CDR3 DNA: TGCGCCAGCAACCCAGGGGACTCCTATAATTCACCCCTCCACTTT.

Written as DNA, the CDR3 is TGTGCCAGCAGTTTTCAGGGAGGAGGCAATCAGCCCCAGCATTTT. Amino acids: CASSFQGGGNQPQHF. This chain links TRBV28 with TRBJ1-5; D is perhaps TRBD1 (5 bases). Trimming cost V 3 bases and J 2 bases, with 11 bases left between them. The CDR3 has 15 residues. The germline V gene encodes CDR1 MDHEN and CDR2 SYDVKM.

The rearrangement links TRBV13 to TRBJ2-5; 9 bases line up with TRBD1. J was trimmed by 4 bases and V by 5 bases; bases with no gene match: 5. Per germline, CDR1 PRHDT and CDR2 FYEKMQ (reference sequence). This CDR3 has 14 amino acids. The CDR3 region has the DNA TGTGCCAGCAGCCCCGGACAGGGGCCAGAGACCCAGTACTTC. This codes for CASSPGQGPETQYF.

The V and J genes are TRBV9 and TRBJ2-1; a weak D match, TRBD1 (5 bases). The germline V gene encodes CDR1 SGDLS and CDR2 YYNGEE. V lost 0 bases to trimming and J lost 12 bases, with 13 bases between them. CDR3 length equals 13 residues. Written as DNA, the CDR3 is TGTGCCAGCAGCGTAGTAATTCAGGGCGGGCAGTTCTTC. Encoded protein: CASSVVIQGGQFF.

V and J are TRBV7-2 and TRBJ1-2, with 7 nucleotides matching TRBD1. The CDR3 runs to 16 residues. CDR1 is SGHTA, CDR2 FQGNSA, per germline. Germline trimming cut 0 bases from V and 4 bases from J; bases unmatched to any gene: 8. CDR3 region: CASSLAGQGVSYGYTF. The CDR3, as DNA: TGTGCCAGCAGCTTAGCGGGGCAGGGGGTTAGCTATGGCTACACCTTC.

The chain uses TRBV4-2 and TRBJ2-3; D gene unclear. V was cut by 5 bases and J by 0 bases, with 6 bases left in between. Per the germline V gene, CDR1 is LGHNA and CDR2 is YNFKEQ. CDR3 length equals 13 residues. CDR3 sequence: CASSYSSTDTQYF. CDR3 nucleotides: TGTGCCAGCAGCTACTCTAGCACAGATACGCAGTATTTT.

A note on this clone: No conserved phenylalanine or tryptophan ends this CDR3, so it is likely a read error. The limits of the CDR3 on the DNA are not certain, so only TCRdb's listed CDR3 is given. The genes are TRBV6-5 and TRBJ1-2; the table's D call, TRBD1, has no DNA check behind it. Germline CDR1 and CDR2: MNHEY and SVGAGI. Ends included, the CDR3 has 11 residues. CDR3 amino acids: CASSSIYGTII.

The genes are TRBV27 and TRBJ2-3, with TRBD1 matching over 11 bases. Germline assignment: CDR1 MNHEY and CDR2 SMNVEV (reference sequence). V lost 2 bases and J lost 1; bases outside the gene matches: 8. The CDR3 sequence is 18 residues long. CDR3 protein: CASSLRRGQGAGTDTQYF. Written as DNA, the CDR3 is TGTGCCAGCAGTTTACGCCGTGGACAGGGGGCTGGCACAGATACGCAGTATTTT.

The J gene is TRBJ1-5, the V gene TRBV6-1, with 8 bases identical to TRBD1. V shed 1 base and J 3 bases; nucleotides not matched to a gene: 2. Germline-derived CDR1 and CDR2 are MNHNS and SASEGT. The length of the CDR3 is 15 residues. CDR3 protein: CASSEVTGDNQPQHF. CDR3 bases: TGTGCCAGCAGTGAAGTGACAGGGGACAATCAGCCCCAGCATTTT.

The CDR3 protein is CASSDPSTDTQYF. CDR3 DNA: TGTGCCAGCAGCGACCCCAGCACAGATACGCAGTATTTT. The genes are TRBV28 and TRBJ2-3; unclear D gene. The germline V gene encodes CDR1 MDHEN and CDR2 SYDVKM. The CDR3 has 13 residues. Trimming pared 6 bases from V and 0 bases from J, leaving 7 bases between.

The chain couples TRBV5-1 to TRBJ2-3; TRBD2 agrees at 8 bases. Germline V gives CDR1 SGHRS, CDR2 YFSETQ. The V and J ends lost 4 bases and 5 bases, in that order; junction bases with no gene match: 3. The CDR3 extends over 13 amino acids. The CDR3 nucleotides read TGCGCCAGCAGCACGGCGGGGGGAGATACGCAGTATTTT. This gives the protein CASSTAGGDTQYF.

The chain combines TRBV27 with TRBJ2-1, with 15 bases that match TRBD2. The V segment lost 4 bases and the J segment 1 base; nucleotides outside the gene matches: 14. This CDR3 is 21 amino acids long. CDR1 and CDR2 (germline): MNHEY, SMNVEV (reference sequence). CDR3 sequence: CASSSRGSGLAGGRSYNEQFF. The CDR3 DNA sequence: TGTGCCAGCAGTTCTAGGGGATCCGGACTAGCGGGAGGGAGGTCCTACAATGAGCAGTTCTTC.

The chain links TRBV5-1 to TRBJ2-7, with D tentatively TRBD1 (5 bases). V lost 0 bases and J lost 4, with 17 bases in between. CDR1 and CDR2 from the germline V gene are SGHRS and YFSETQ. This CDR3 is 16 amino acids long. Written as DNA, the CDR3 is TGCGCCAGCAGCTTGGAGGGTTCGCCAGGGCCATACGAGCAGTACTTC. Its protein product is CASSLEGSPGPYEQYF.